These 2 T cell receptor beta chains came from one sample sequenced in a study of blood T cell repertoires in COVID-19. The protocol was immunoSEQ multiplex PCR, while the TCRdb copy is restricted to in-frame clones and leaves out a portion. The sample carries hundreds of thousands of clones, around 86% recorded once. The sequenced sample was peripheral blood. These TCRs come from a woman in her 30s with active or convalescent COVID-19.

This clone has a single count. V gene TRBV29-1 combines with J gene TRBJ2-5; 8 bases match TRBD1. Trimming took 4 bases from V and 0 from J; bases not matched to a gene: 13. The CDR3 has 17 amino acids. Germline V gene lookup returns CDR1 SQVTM and CDR2 ANQGSEA. In nucleotides, the CDR3 is TGCAGCGTTGTTTCTCCGCCGGGACAGGAGTACCAAGAGACCCAGTACTTC. As protein: CSVVSPPGQEYQETQYF.

The chain combines TRBV9 with TRBJ2-3, with 9 bases lining up with TRBD1. Per the germline V gene, CDR1 is SGDLS and CDR2 is YYNGEE. V was pared by 2 bases and J by 5 bases, with 3 bases of the junction left unmatched. This CDR3 has 14 amino acids. The chain's CDR3 is CASSVRTGEDTQYF. CDR3 nucleotides: TGTGCCAGCAGCGTGAGGACAGGGGAAGATACGCAGTATTTT. The full variable domain, completed using reference TRBV9 and TRBJ2-3, is DSGVTQTPKHLITATGQRVTLRCSPRSGDLSVYWYQQSLDQGLQFLIQYYNGEERAKGNILERFSAQQFPDLHSELNLSSLELGDSALYFCASSVRTGEDTQYFGPGTRLTVL.